Each of the 17 T cell receptor beta chains below was sequenced from the same sample in a study of blood T cells in healthy people across ages (dated by TCRdb to between 2015 and 2017). Libraries were made using 5' RACE. Data came from an Illumina HiSeq 2500. A second PCR of roughly 7 to 12 cycles was run with a J-beta primer mix and a sample-barcoded 5' primer. TCRdb reanalyzed the raw reads on its own, using fastp at Q25 for trimming and MiXCR for clone calling, and kept in-frame beta chains. Each record represents a unique CDR3 protein, reported with the most common genes and DNA among its rows. This sample holds 1,500,000 or so distinct CDR3 sequences; about 45% were observed only once. The ten largest account for about 4.1% of the sample. Specimen: blood. These receptors were taken from a woman younger than 35 in good health.

This clonotype was counted a few times. This chain uses TRBV6-2 or TRBV6-3 with TRBJ2-1; 9 positions agree with TRBD2. Germline lookup yields CDR1 MNHEY and CDR2 SVGEGT. This CDR3 has 15 amino acids. V dropped 6 bases and J dropped 4; count of bases not matched to a gene: 7. The CDR3 DNA is TGTGCCAGCAGCCGGACTAGCGAGCCATACAATGAGCAGTTCTTC. It yields the protein CASSRTSEPYNEQFF.

V gene TRBV24-1 combines with J gene TRBJ2-1, with D possibly TRBD1 on 5 matching bases. There are 17 residues in the CDR3. The V gene lost 1 base and the J gene lost 6 bases, with 18 bases spanning the gap. Per germline, CDR1 KGHDR and CDR2 SFDVKD. CDR3 sequence (DNA): TGTGCCACCAGTGATTTTTCGCCCCTTACAGGATGCAATGAGCAGTTCTTC. Amino acid sequence: CATSDFSPLTGCNEQFF.

This clonotype has just a few counts. The gene calls are TRBV29-1 and TRBJ2-7, with D possibly TRBD1 on 6 matching bases. The V and J ends lost 4 bases and 5 bases respectively, with 12 bases between them. CDR3 size: 12 residues. The germline V gene has CDR1 SQVTM and CDR2 ANQGSEA. The CDR3 bases are TGCAGCGTTGCTAGAACAGGGAACGAGCAGTACTTC. Its protein product is CSVARTGNEQYF.

The V gene is TRBV9, the J gene TRBJ2-3; 11 bases line up with TRBD2. V was clipped by 0 bases and J by 2 bases; unmatched bases: 17. Germline V CDR1 and CDR2: SGDLS, YYNGEE. The CDR3 is 21 residues long. The CDR3: CASSVGLELAGVGIITDTQYF. CDR3 nucleotides: TGTGCCAGCAGCGTAGGCCTCGAACTAGCGGGAGTGGGAATTATCACAGATACGCAGTATTTT.

DNA for the CDR3: TGTGCCAGCACCCAAGCGGGAGGGCCAAATGAGCAGTACTTC. Translated, it gives CASTQAGGPNEQYF. This chain joins TRBV6-2 or TRBV6-3 and TRBJ2-5; 10 bases are shared with TRBD2. CDR3 length: 14 amino acids. The junction had 13 bases not matched to a gene; V was cut back by 7 bases and J by 11 bases. Germline V lookup: CDR1 MNHEY, CDR2 SVGEGT.

The gene calls are TRBV2 and TRBJ2-3; possibly TRBD2 for D (6 bases). Germline V gene data show CDR1 as SNHLY and CDR2 as FYNNEI. V lost 11 bases and J 2 bases, leaving 14 bases between the germline ends. This CDR3 region has 13 residues. CDR3: CACAGQVTDTQYF. For the CDR3, the DNA is TGTGCCTGTGCGGGGCAGGTCACAGATACGCAGTATTTT.

In regard to this clonotype: Sequence at one end of the junction differs from germline and may be a read error. The chain carries TRBV29-1 and TRBJ2-1; a possible D gene is TRBD2 (6 bases). Germline CDR1 and CDR2: SQVTM and ANQGSEA. The CDR3 totals 14 residues. The CDR3 nucleotides are TGCAGCGTTCCCCCGTGGGACTCCAACAATGAGCAGTTCTTC. It encodes CSVPPWDSNNEQFF.

The chain carries TRBV10-3 and TRBJ1-1, with D unresolved. The CDR3 totals 13 residues. The V end was cut by 5 bases, the J end by 1 base, with 8 bases between. Per the germline V gene, CDR1 is ENHRY and CDR2 is SYGVKD. CDR3 residues: CAISPAGNTEAFF. The CDR3 DNA reads as TGTGCCATCAGTCCGGCAGGGAACACTGAAGCTTTCTTT.

The chain carries TRBV7-6 and TRBJ2-4; 8 nucleotides line up with TRBD2. The DNA end is a closer match to TRBJ2-7, so the J assignment may be wrong. The CDR3 is made up of 14 amino acids. Germline CDR1 and CDR2: SGHVS and FNYEAQ. In DNA form, the CDR3 reads TGTGCCAGCAGTCAGTCTAGCGGGTGGTACGAGCAGTACTTC. Protein product: CASSQSSGWYEQYF.

The V gene is TRBV6-5, the J gene TRBJ2-3; TRBD2 matches 14 bases. V shed 4 bases, J shed 4 bases, and the junction held 7 bases outside the gene matches. Germline loops: CDR1 MNHEY, CDR2 SVGAGI. This CDR3 region has 17 residues. Written as DNA, the CDR3 is TGTGCCAGCAGTTCCCCAGGACTAGCGGGGGGCTCAGATACGCAGTATTTT. Its protein product is CASSSPGLAGGSDTQYF.

The CDR3 nucleotides are TGTGCCAGCAGCGACAGGGCGAGCTCCTACAATGAGCAGTTCTTC. It specifies CASSDRASSYNEQFF. The chain joins TRBV12-3 or TRBV12-4 to TRBJ2-1; TRBD1 matches 7 bases. CDR3 length: 15 amino acids. V dropped 6 bases and J dropped 0; count of bases not matched to a gene: 5.

This clonotype turned up a few times. The junction does not match germline at one end; this may be a read error. This sequence joins TRBV6-5 and TRBJ2-7; 8 nucleotides agree with TRBD1. Germline V gives CDR1 MNHEY, CDR2 SVGAGI. This CDR3 is 13 amino acids long. As DNA, the CDR3 is TGTGCCGGCAGTCGACAGGGGTCCTACGAGCAGTACTTC. Translated, it gives CAGSRQGSYEQYF.

The chain joins TRBV9 to TRBJ2-1, with 10 bases matching TRBD2. The CDR3 consists of 15 residues. CDR1 and CDR2 from the germline V gene are SGDLS and YYNGEE. V shed 1 base, J shed 6 bases, and the junction held 4 bases outside the gene matches. The CDR3 loop is CASSVNLAGVNEQFF. The DNA for the CDR3 is TGTGCCAGCAGCGTAAACCTAGCGGGAGTCAATGAGCAGTTCTTC.

This rearrangement joins TRBV28 to TRBJ1-4, with a possible D match to TRBD1 (6 bases). Germline V gene sequence: CDR1 MDHEN, CDR2 SYDVKM. V lost 6 bases to trimming and J lost 7 bases, with 15 bases between them. The CDR3 runs 14 residues. CDR3 in amino acids: CASRPGGLGEKLFF. The CDR3 DNA reads as TGTGCCAGCAGGCCCGGGGGGCTGGGTGAAAAACTGTTTTTT.

The chain joins TRBV6-2 or TRBV6-3 to TRBJ2-1; TRBD2 matches at 10 bases. The CDR3 has 18 residues. V was pared by 6 bases and J by 6 bases, with 17 bases of the junction left unmatched. Germline V gene data show CDR1 as MNHEY and CDR2 as SVGEGT. This CDR3 reads CASRDNDRLAGIGNEQFF. The CDR3 nucleotides are TGTGCCAGCAGGGACAACGACCGACTAGCGGGTATTGGCAATGAGCAGTTCTTC.

The chain carries TRBV14 and TRBJ2-3; TRBD2 might be the D (5 bases). The CDR3 runs to 14 residues. V lost 0 bases, J lost 7 bases, and 11 bases lay in between. CDR1 and CDR2 (germline): SGHDN, FVKESK. The CDR3 coding sequence is TGTGCCAGCAGCCAAGACCTACGAGGGAATACGCAGTATTTT. As protein: CASSQDLRGNTQYF.

This clonotype was counted a few times. V and J are TRBV28 and TRBJ2-7; D possibly uses TRBD1 or TRBD2 (5 bases each). Germline assignment: CDR1 MDHEN and CDR2 SYDVKM. The V and J ends lost 9 bases and 0 bases respectively, with 12 bases between them. This CDR3 comprises 13 residues. As DNA, the CDR3 is TGTGCCAGTGGGACCGACCGCTCCTACGAGCAGTACTTC. It codes for CASGTDRSYEQYF.